One T cell receptor (beta chain) is described in this entry. Its antigen is unidentified. Germline V lookup: CDR1 MNHEY, CDR2 SMNVEV (reference sequence). Trimming took off 6 bases at V and 1 base at J, with 6 bases between the two ends. The CDR3 has 12 amino acids. These data are taken from a study of OX40 agonist ivuxolimab in advanced cancers. Study-level findings and limits: Clonal expansion was among the lowest in partial responders at 0.1-3.0 mg/kg, especially CD8+. Dosing at 0.1 to 3.0 mg/kg was accompanied by clonal expansion of CD4+ and CD8+ blood T cells by week 6. On average, a greater number of expanded clones characterised CD8+ T cells relative to CD4+.

Only in-frame clones appear in the TCRdb table, and some are missing; sequencing was by immunoSEQ multiplex PCR. The table shows 48,000 or so clones, with 85% to 95% occurring only once. This specimen was CD4+ or CD8+ T cells sorted from blood, taken in a trial of the OX40 agonist ivuxolimab. The clonotype was recovered from an adult with an advanced solid tumor such as melanoma, head and neck, liver or kidney cancer. The chain couples TRBV27 to TRBJ1-1; the D gene is possibly TRBD1 (6 bases). This CDR3 is CASRQGNTEAFF. CDR3 nucleotide sequence: TGTGCCAGCAGACAGGGGAACACTGAAGCTTTCTTT.